A single sample is the source of the 30 T cell receptor beta chains below, sequenced in a study of neurological immune-mediated disorders (dated by TCRdb to 2018 to 2020). The library was made by 5' RACE. The sequencer was an Illumina HiSeq 2500. TCRdb cleaned the public reads at Q25 with fastp, built clones with MiXCR and kept in-frame beta chains. CDR3 protein duplicates are merged, each entry listing the most common genes and DNA. The sample has about 74,000 distinct CDR3 sequences on record, 4% to 6% of them singletons. Of the sample, about 7.4% falls within the top ten clones. The sequenced sample consisted of PBMCs. The receptors were gathered from a man younger than 35 with multiple sclerosis.

This clonotype was detected ten times or more. V is TRBV20-1 and J is TRBJ2-3, with TRBD2 matching over 10 bases. CDR1 is DFQATT and CDR2 is SNEGSKA in the germline V gene (reference sequence). The CDR3 runs to 17 residues. Trimming cost V 1 base and J 5 bases; bases outside gene matches: 12. CDR3 nucleotides: TGCAGTGCTAGAGGGATGAGCGGGAGGGCCGGGGGAGATACGCAGTATTTT. This codes for CSARGMSGRAGGDTQYF.

This clonotype came up many times. The chain combines TRBV7-2 with TRBJ2-1; D not resolved. This CDR3 is 13 amino acids long. The ends were cut back, 2 bases at V and 4 bases at J, with 6 bases in the middle. Germline-derived CDR1 and CDR2 are SGHTA and FQGNSA. CDR3 region: CASSLSQYNEQFF. The CDR3 bases are TGTGCCAGCAGCTTATCACAATACAATGAGCAGTTCTTC.

This clonotype was observed many times. The V call is TRBV27, the J call TRBJ2-1, with TRBD2 matching over 8 bases. After removal of 5 bases from V and 9 bases from J, the junction contained 9 bases not matched to a gene. This CDR3 comprises 14 residues. Germline V lookup: CDR1 MNHEY, CDR2 SMNVEV (reference sequence). CDR3 DNA sequence: TGTGCCAGCAGTCCCTCGTGGGCGGGGGGTGAGCAGTTCTTC. Residues: CASSPSWAGGEQFF.

This clonotype was seen repeatedly, ten times or more. This rearrangement joins TRBV6-5 to TRBJ1-1, with D unresolved. This CDR3 is 13 amino acids long. With 6 bases removed from V and 5 bases from J, the gap between germline ends came to 13 bases. Germline V gene data show CDR1 as MNHEY and CDR2 as SVGAGI. Here the CDR3 reads CASRDGLSTEAFF. DNA for the CDR3: TGTGCCAGCAGAGACGGACTTAGTACTGAAGCTTTCTTT.

This clonotype was detected ten times or more. V and J are TRBV7-6 and TRBJ2-1, with D maybe TRBD2 (7 bases). CDR3 size: 16 residues. Trimming shortened V by 4 bases and J by 8 bases, and 21 bases separated the two germline ends. The germline V gene encodes CDR1 SGHVS and CDR2 FNYEAQ. The CDR3 spells CASSSLGGGILDEQFF. CDR3 DNA sequence: TGTGCCAGCAGCTCCCTAGGGGGGGGCATCTTGGATGAGCAGTTCTTC. Combining the CDR3 with reference TRBV7-6 and TRBJ2-1 gives the whole variable domain GAGVSQSPRYKVTKRGQDVALRCDPISGHVSLYWYRQALGQGPEFLTYFNYEAQQDKSGLPNDRFSAERPEGSISTLTIQRTEQRDSAMYRCASSSLGGGILDEQFFGPGTRLTVL.

This clonotype was observed many times. The rearrangement joins TRBV7-2 to TRBJ1-1; D is undetermined. The CDR3 loop spans 13 amino acids. The V end was cut by 1 base, the J end by 6 bases, with 9 bases between. Germline CDR1 reads SGHTA; CDR2 reads FQGNSA. Here the CDR3 DNA reads TGTGCCAGCAGCTTAGGGGTGTACGCTGAAGCTTTCTTT. Its translation: CASSLGVYAEAFF. The complete variable domain, with remaining parts taken from reference TRBV7-2 and TRBJ1-1, reads GAGVSQSPSNKVTEKGKDVELRCDPISGHTALYWYRQSLGQGLEFLIYFQGNSAPDKSGLPSDRFSAERTGGSVSTLTIQRTQQEDSAVYLCASSLGVYAEAFFGQGTRLTVV.

This clonotype was recorded many times. The rearrangement joins TRBV11-2 to TRBJ2-5; weak D call: TRBD1 (6 bases). Trimming removed 5 bases from V and 4 bases from J, with 8 bases in between. This CDR3 spans 12 amino acids. CDR1 and CDR2 from the germline V gene are SGHAT and FQNNGV. In DNA, the CDR3 is TGTGCCAGCAGCGCAGGGGTAGAGACCCAGTACTTC. Translation: CASSAGVETQYF.

This clonotype has only a few counts. The chain couples TRBV2 to TRBJ2-2, with 8 positions matching TRBD2. The V segment lost 2 bases and the J segment 6 bases; nucleotides outside the gene matches: 2. The germline gives CDR1 SNHLY, CDR2 FYNNEI. The CDR3 covers 14 residues. CDR3: CASSETGGAGELFF. In DNA form, the CDR3 reads TGTGCCAGCAGTGAAACCGGGGGGGCCGGGGAGCTGTTTTTT. Together with reference TRBV2 and TRBJ2-2, the CDR3 gives the full variable domain: EPEVTQTPSHQVTQMGQEVILRCVPISNHLYFYWYRQILGQKVEFLVSFYNNEISEKSEIFDDQFSVERPDGSNFTLKIRSTKLEDSAMYFCASSETGGAGELFFGEGSRLTVL.

This clonotype was seen ten or more times. V gene TRBV29-1 combines with J gene TRBJ2-1; D unclear. The CDR3 is 15 residues long. Looked up from germline, CDR1 is SQVTM and CDR2 is ANQGSEA. Deletions cut 0 bases from V and 0 bases from J, with 9 bases between. CDR3 in amino acids: CSVEEGQSSYNEQFF. CDR3 in DNA: TGCAGCGTTGAAGAAGGTCAGAGCTCCTACAATGAGCAGTTCTTC.

There are many counts of this clonotype. The genes are TRBV5-1 and TRBJ1-1; D call uncertain. V lost 5 bases and J 3 bases, leaving 8 bases between the germline ends. The CDR3 is 12 amino acids. Germline V lookup: CDR1 SGHRS, CDR2 YFSETQ. This CDR3 is CASSFRDTEAFF. The DNA for the CDR3 is TGCGCCAGCAGTTTTCGGGACACTGAAGCTTTCTTT.

As regards this clonotype: One end of the junction does not line up with germline, which may come from a read error. The chain joins TRBV27 to TRBJ2-1, with 8 positions matching TRBD1. The CDR3 spans 17 residues. Germline CDR1 is MNHEY and CDR2 is SMNVEV (reference sequence). CDR3 coding DNA: TGTGCCAGCAGTCTATCTCCCTACCGGGACAGGTTCAATGAGCAGTTCTTC. As protein: CASSLSPYRDRFNEQFF.

This clonotype came up many times. V gene TRBV20-1 combines with J gene TRBJ2-1; 8 bases map to TRBD2. The CDR3 is made up of 12 amino acids. After removal of 3 bases from V and 9 bases from J, the junction contained 4 bases not matched to a gene. The germline gives CDR1 DFQATT, CDR2 SNEGSKA (reference sequence). The CDR3 region has the DNA TGCAGTGCTAGTGGACTAGCTACTGAGCAGTTCTTC. Protein: CSASGLATEQFF.

In its sample, this clonotype was seen many times. The rearrangement links TRBV20-1 to TRBJ2-1; D not resolved. V was clipped by 3 bases and J by 12 bases, with 9 bases between them. The V gene's germline CDR1 is DFQATT and CDR2 SNEGSKA (reference sequence). This CDR3 has 10 amino acids. CDR3 sequence (DNA): TGCAGTGCTAGTCCCAGTGTGCAGTTCTTC. Its protein is CSASPSVQFF.

This clonotype was recorded at least ten times. The V gene is TRBV7-2, the J gene TRBJ1-6; D perhaps matches TRBD1 (5 bases). The CDR3 is 13 residues long. The germline V and J ends were trimmed by 4 bases and 7 bases, with 8 bases remaining between them. Germline V lookup: CDR1 SGHTA, CDR2 FQGNSA. The CDR3 is CASSWQGNSPLHF. CDR3 bases: TGTGCCAGCAGCTGGCAGGGCAATTCACCCCTCCACTTT.

This clonotype has a count of ten or more. The gene calls are TRBV12-3 or TRBV12-4 and TRBJ1-4; TRBD1 might be the D (5 bases). V was clipped by 3 bases and J by 7 bases, with 12 bases between them. The CDR3 sequence is 14 residues long. The CDR3 bases are TGTGCCAGCAGTTTCGGGGGAGGTCTTGAAAAACTGTTTTTT. It specifies CASSFGGGLEKLFF.

This clonotype was recorded at least ten times. V gene TRBV6-5 combines with J gene TRBJ2-3; D is tentatively TRBD1 or TRBD2 (5 bases each). CDR1 is MNHEY and CDR2 is SVGAGI in the germline V gene. The ends were cut back, 2 bases at V and 4 bases at J, with 13 bases in the middle. The CDR3 spans 15 residues. Here the CDR3 DNA reads TGTGCCAGCAGTTACAGCTGGGACGGGGCAGATACGCAGTATTTT. Translating gives CASSYSWDGADTQYF.

The table lists this clonotype with many counts. J is TRBJ2-7 and V is TRBV6-1; 8 bases fit TRBD2. In germline, CDR1 is MNHNS, CDR2 SASEGT. The CDR3 consists of 17 residues. V trimming: 5 bases; J trimming: 4 bases; junction bases outside the gene matches: 16. The CDR3 DNA reads as TGTGCCAGCAGTTCCCTCACGGGGGGGCTCCGGGGGTACGAGCAGTACTTC. Its protein product is CASSSLTGGLRGYEQYF.

Regarding this clonotype: This may be a read error, as it is one base from a much larger clone. This chain uses TRBV7-3 with TRBJ1-1; no clear D gene. This CDR3 contains 12 residues. V was pared by 5 bases and J by 8 bases, with 12 bases between. CDR1 is SGHTA, CDR2 FQGTGA, per germline. CDR3 DNA sequence: TGTGCCAGCAGCAGTCACGGCGGAGAAGCTTTCTTT. As protein: CASSSHGGEAFF. The whole variable domain, filled in from reference TRBV7-3 and TRBJ1-1, reads GAGVSQTPSNKVTEKGKYVELRCDPISGHTALYWYRQSLGQGPEFLIYFQGTGAADDSGLPNDRFFAVRPEGSVSTLKIQRTERGDSAVYLCASSSHGGEAFFGQGTRLTVV.

This clonotype was detected many times. The genes are TRBV24-1 and TRBJ2-3, with D perhaps TRBD1 or TRBD2 (5 bases each). V shed 3 bases and J shed 2 bases, with 17 bases lying between them. Germline assignment: CDR1 KGHDR and CDR2 SFDVKD. The CDR3 extends over 17 amino acids. DNA for the CDR3: TGTGCCACCAGTGATAAGGTGGGGACGGTATCCACAGATACGCAGTATTTT. Translating it yields CATSDKVGTVSTDTQYF.

In this sample, this clonotype turned up many times. The V gene is TRBV5-6, the J gene TRBJ2-3; TRBD1 or TRBD2 may be the D gene (5 bases each). There are 13 residues in the CDR3. The germline gives CDR1 SGHDT, CDR2 YYEEEE. V lost 7 bases, J lost 3 bases, and 12 bases lay in between. The CDR3 sequence: CASARWGTDTQYF. DNA of the CDR3: TGTGCCAGCGCCCGATGGGGGACAGATACGCAGTATTTT.

This clonotype was recorded at least ten times. The V gene is TRBV20-1, the J gene TRBJ2-7; TRBD1 is a possible D gene (6 bases). Deletions cut 3 bases from V and 1 base from J, with 13 bases between. The germline V gene has CDR1 DFQATT and CDR2 SNEGSKA (reference sequence). This CDR3 has 14 residues. In DNA form, the CDR3 reads TGCAGTGCTAGCGGACAGCCTATTTCCTACGAGCAGTACTTC. Its translation is CSASGQPISYEQYF.

The V call is TRBV20-1, the J call TRBJ2-5; 7 nucleotides line up with TRBD1. The length of the CDR3 is 13 residues. After removal of 5 bases from V and 5 bases from J, the junction contained 8 bases not matched to a gene. Germline CDR1 reads DFQATT; CDR2 reads SNEGSKA (reference sequence). The CDR3 spells CSAPKTGWETQYF. CDR3 DNA: TGCAGTGCTCCGAAGACAGGGTGGGAGACCCAGTACTTC.

At least ten counts were recorded for this clonotype. Compared with germline, one end of the junction differs, possibly owing to a read error. V usage is TRBV28 and J usage is TRBJ1-5; D is unresolved. Germline assignment: CDR1 MDHEN and CDR2 SYDVKM. CDR3 length: 13 amino acids. The CDR3 spells CASSLVSNQPQNF. For the CDR3, the DNA is TGTGCCAGCAGTTTAGTTAGCAATCAGCCCCAGAATTTT.

This clonotype was detected many times. V and J are TRBV12-3 or TRBV12-4 and TRBJ1-2, with TRBD1 as a possible D gene (6 bases). The V end was cut by 4 bases, the J end by 5 bases, with 14 bases between. The length of the CDR3 is 14 residues. The chain's CDR3 is CASSSGQGGYGYTF. CDR3 nucleotides: TGTGCCAGCAGTTCGGGACAAGGGGGTTATGGCTACACCTTC.

This clonotype has a count of ten or more. The chain employs TRBV7-9 and TRBJ1-2; D perhaps matches TRBD1 (6 bases). The germline V gene has CDR1 SEHNR and CDR2 FQNEAQ (reference sequence). Trimming took 5 bases from V and 2 from J, leaving 15 bases between them. The CDR3 is made up of 15 amino acids. The CDR3 DNA follows: TGTGCCAGCAGCAACCACAGGGTACTCAACTATGGCTACACCTTC. Protein product: CASSNHRVLNYGYTF.

There are many counts of this clonotype. This chain uses TRBV5-1 with TRBJ1-4; D perhaps matches TRBD1 (5 bases). The ends were cut back, 8 bases at V and 3 bases at J, with 14 bases in the middle. CDR1 SGHRS and CDR2 YFSETQ come from the germline V gene. CDR3 size: 14 residues. Written as DNA, the CDR3 is TGCGCCAGTCGGGGGGTCAGCGCTAATGAAAAACTGTTTTTT. Its protein is CASRGVSANEKLFF.

This clonotype was recorded at least ten times. J is TRBJ1-6 and V is TRBV5-5, with D uncertain. The CDR3 consists of 16 residues. Per the germline V gene, CDR1 is SGHKS and CDR2 is YYEKEE (reference sequence). V lost 0 bases, J lost 7 bases, and 14 bases lay in between. This chain's CDR3 is CASSLVAGGTNSPLHF. The CDR3 nucleotides read TGTGCCAGCAGCTTGGTGGCGGGAGGAACGAATTCACCCCTCCACTTT.

In its sample, this clonotype was seen many times. V gene TRBV20-1 combines with J gene TRBJ2-7; D unresolved. From germline, CDR1 is DFQATT and CDR2 SNEGSKA (reference sequence). The length of the CDR3 is 12 residues. Between the trimmed V and J ends, which lost 6 bases and 6 bases, there was a span of 15 bases. In DNA form, the CDR3 reads TGCAGTGCCTACAAATCCCCCGCCGAGCAGTACTTC. Its protein is CSAYKSPAEQYF.

The chain is built from TRBV7-6 and TRBJ2-3, with D tentatively TRBD2 (6 bases). The CDR3 consists of 14 residues. Trimming shortened V by 3 bases and J by 8 bases, and 15 bases separated the two germline ends. CDR1 and CDR2 (germline): SGHVS, FNYEAQ. The CDR3 region is CASSFSGFEGTQYF. In DNA, the CDR3 is TGTGCCAGCAGCTTTAGCGGATTTGAGGGTACGCAGTATTTT.

This clonotype was detected ten times or more. The gene calls are TRBV6-4 and TRBJ1-1; 8 positions match TRBD1. The germline V gene encodes CDR1 MRHNA and CDR2 SNTAGT. The CDR3 extends over 13 amino acids. V lost 5 bases to trimming and J lost 13 bases; unmatched junction nucleotides: 12. The CDR3 coding sequence is TGTGCCAGCAGTTCAGGGGGCTCCCCGATAATTTTCTTT. It encodes CASSSGGSPIIFF.